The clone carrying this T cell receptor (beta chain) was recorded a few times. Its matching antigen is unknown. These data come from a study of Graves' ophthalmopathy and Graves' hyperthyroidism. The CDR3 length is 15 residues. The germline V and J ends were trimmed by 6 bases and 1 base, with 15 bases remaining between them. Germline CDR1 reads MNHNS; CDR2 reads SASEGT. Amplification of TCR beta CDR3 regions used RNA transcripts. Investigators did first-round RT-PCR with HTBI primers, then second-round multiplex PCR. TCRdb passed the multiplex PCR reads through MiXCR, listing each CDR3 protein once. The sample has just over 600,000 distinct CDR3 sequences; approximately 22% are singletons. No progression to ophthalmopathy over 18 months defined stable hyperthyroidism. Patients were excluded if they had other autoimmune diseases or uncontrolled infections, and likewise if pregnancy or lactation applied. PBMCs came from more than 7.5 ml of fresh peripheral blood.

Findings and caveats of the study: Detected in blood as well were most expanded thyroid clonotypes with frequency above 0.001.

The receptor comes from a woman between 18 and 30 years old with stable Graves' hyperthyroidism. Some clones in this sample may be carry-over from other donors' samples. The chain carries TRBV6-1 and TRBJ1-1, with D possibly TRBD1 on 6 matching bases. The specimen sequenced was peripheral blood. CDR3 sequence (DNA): TGTGCCAGCAGATCGCCGGGGGGCCCGAACACTGAAGCTTTCTTT. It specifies CASRSPGGPNTEAFF.